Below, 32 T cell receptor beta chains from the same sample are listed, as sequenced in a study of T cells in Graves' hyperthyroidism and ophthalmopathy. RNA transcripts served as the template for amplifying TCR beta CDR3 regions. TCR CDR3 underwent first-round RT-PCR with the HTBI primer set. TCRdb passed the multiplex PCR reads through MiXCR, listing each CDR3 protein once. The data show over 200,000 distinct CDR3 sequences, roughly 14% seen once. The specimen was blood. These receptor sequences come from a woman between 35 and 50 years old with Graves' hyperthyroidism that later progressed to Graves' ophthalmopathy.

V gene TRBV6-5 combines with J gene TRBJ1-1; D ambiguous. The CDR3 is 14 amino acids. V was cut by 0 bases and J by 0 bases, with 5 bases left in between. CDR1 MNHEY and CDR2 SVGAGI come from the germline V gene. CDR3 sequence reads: CASSYSSVNTEAFF. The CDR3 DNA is TGTGCCAGCAGTTACTCATCAGTGAACACTGAAGCTTTCTTT.

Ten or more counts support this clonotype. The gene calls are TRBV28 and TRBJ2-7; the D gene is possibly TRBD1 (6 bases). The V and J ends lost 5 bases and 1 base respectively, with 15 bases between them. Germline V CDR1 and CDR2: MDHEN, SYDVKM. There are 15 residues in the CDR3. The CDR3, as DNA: TGTGCCAGCAGTCCGCAGGGGACGTTTTCCTACGAGCAGTACTTC. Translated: CASSPQGTFSYEQYF.

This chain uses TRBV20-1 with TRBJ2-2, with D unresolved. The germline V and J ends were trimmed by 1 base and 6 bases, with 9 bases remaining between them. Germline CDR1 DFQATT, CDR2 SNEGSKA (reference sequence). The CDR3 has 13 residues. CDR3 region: CSARGITSGELFF. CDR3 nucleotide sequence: TGCAGTGCTAGAGGGATTACTTCCGGGGAGCTGTTTTTT.

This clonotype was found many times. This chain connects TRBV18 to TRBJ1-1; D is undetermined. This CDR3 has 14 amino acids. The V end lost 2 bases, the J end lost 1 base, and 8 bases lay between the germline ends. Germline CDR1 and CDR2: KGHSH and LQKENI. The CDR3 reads CASSPSGRNTEAFF. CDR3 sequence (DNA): TGTGCCAGCTCACCATCTGGGAGGAACACTGAAGCTTTCTTT.

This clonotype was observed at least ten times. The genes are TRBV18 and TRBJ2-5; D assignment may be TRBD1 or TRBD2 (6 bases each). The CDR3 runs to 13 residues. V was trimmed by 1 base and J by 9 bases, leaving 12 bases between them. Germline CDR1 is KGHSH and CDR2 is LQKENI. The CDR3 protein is CASSPRRGDPQYF. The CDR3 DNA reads TGTGCCAGCTCACCACGTAGGGGGGATCCCCAGTACTTC.

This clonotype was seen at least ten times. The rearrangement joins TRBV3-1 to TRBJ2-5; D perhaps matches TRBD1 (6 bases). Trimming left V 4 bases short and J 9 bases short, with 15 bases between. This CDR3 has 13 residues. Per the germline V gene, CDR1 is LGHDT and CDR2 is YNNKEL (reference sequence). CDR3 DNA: TGTGCCAGCAGCCTCGGACAGATGGAGCCCCAGTACTTC. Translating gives CASSLGQMEPQYF.

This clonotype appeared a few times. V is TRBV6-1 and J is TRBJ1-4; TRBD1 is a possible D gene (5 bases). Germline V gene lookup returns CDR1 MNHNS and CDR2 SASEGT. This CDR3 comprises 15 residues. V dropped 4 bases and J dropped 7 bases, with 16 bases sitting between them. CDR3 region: CASSVAGNLPEKLFF. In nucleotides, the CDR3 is TGTGCCAGCAGTGTAGCAGGGAATCTTCCTGAAAAACTGTTTTTT.

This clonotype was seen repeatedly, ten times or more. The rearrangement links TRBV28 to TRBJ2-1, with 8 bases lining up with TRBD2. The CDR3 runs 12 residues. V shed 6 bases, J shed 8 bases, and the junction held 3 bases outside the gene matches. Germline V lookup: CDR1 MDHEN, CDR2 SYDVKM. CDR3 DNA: TGTGCCAGCAGGGGACTAGTGGATGAGCAGTTCTTC. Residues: CASRGLVDEQFF.

The CDR3 DNA is TGTGCCAGCAGTTACTCTAGGACAGGGGGGTACGAGCAGTTCTTC. Residues: CASSYSRTGGYEQFF. V gene TRBV6-2 or TRBV6-3 combines with J gene TRBJ2-1; TRBD1 matches at 10 bases. V shed 0 bases, J shed 10 bases, and the junction held 6 bases outside the gene matches. Germline values: CDR1 MNHEY, CDR2 SVGEGT. The CDR3 consists of 15 residues.

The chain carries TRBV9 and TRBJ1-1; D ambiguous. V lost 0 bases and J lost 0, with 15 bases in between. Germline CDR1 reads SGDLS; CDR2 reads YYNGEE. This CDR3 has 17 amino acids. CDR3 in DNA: TGTGCCAGCAGCGTAGCTGGCGGGATATCCATGAACACTGAAGCTTTCTTT. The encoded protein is CASSVAGGISMNTEAFF.

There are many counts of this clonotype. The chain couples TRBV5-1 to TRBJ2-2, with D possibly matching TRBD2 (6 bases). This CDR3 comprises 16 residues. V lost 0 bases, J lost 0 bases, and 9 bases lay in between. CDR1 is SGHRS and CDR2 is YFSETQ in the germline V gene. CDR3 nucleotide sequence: TGCGCCAGCAGCTTGGATAGCGGAGCGAACACCGGGGAGCTGTTTTTT. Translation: CASSLDSGANTGELFF.

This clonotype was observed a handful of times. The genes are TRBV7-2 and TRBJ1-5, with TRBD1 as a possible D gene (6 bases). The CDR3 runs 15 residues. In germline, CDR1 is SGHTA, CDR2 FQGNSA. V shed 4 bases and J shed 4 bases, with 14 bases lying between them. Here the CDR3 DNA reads TGTGCCAGCAGCTACAAAGGGGGGAGTAATCAGCCCCAGCATTTT. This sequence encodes CASSYKGGSNQPQHF.

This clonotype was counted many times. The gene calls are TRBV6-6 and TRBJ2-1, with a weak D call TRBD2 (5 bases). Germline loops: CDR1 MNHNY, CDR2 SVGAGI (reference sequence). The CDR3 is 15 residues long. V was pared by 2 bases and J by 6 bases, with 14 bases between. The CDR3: CASSYPRRPGNEQFF. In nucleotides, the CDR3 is TGTGCCAGCAGTTACCCCCGGAGGCCGGGCAATGAGCAGTTCTTC.

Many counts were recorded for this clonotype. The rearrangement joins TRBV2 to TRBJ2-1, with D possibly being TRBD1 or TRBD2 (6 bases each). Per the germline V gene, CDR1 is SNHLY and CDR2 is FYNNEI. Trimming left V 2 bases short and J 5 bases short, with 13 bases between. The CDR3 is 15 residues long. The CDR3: CASSEFGGPDNEQFF. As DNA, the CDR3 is TGTGCCAGCAGTGAATTTGGGGGGCCCGACAATGAGCAGTTCTTC.

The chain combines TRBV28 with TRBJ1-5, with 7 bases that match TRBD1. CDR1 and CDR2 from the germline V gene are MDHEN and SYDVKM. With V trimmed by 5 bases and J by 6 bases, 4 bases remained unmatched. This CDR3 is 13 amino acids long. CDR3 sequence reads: CASSTGEGQPQHF. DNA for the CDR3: TGTGCCAGCAGTACAGGGGAGGGTCAGCCCCAGCATTTT.

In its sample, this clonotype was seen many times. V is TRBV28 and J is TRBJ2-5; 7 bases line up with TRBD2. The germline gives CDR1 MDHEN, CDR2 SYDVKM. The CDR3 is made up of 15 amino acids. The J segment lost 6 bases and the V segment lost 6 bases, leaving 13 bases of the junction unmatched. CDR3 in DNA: TGTGCCAGCAGCCGCCGCCCCATAGCGGGCCAGACCCAGTACTTC. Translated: CASSRRPIAGQTQYF.

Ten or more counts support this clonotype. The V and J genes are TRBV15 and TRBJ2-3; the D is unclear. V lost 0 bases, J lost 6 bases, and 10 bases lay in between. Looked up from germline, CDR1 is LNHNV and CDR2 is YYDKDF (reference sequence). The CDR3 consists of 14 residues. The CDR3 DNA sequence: TGTGCCACCAGCAGAGATCACTCCGCCGATACGCAGTATTTT. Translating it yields CATSRDHSADTQYF.

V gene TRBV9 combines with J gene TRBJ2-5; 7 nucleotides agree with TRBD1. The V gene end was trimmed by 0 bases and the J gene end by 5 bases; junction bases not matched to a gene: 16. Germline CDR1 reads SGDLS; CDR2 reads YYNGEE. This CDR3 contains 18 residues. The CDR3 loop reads CASSVGGGIQGPWETQYF. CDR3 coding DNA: TGTGCCAGCAGCGTAGGAGGGGGCATCCAGGGCCCTTGGGAGACCCAGTACTTC.

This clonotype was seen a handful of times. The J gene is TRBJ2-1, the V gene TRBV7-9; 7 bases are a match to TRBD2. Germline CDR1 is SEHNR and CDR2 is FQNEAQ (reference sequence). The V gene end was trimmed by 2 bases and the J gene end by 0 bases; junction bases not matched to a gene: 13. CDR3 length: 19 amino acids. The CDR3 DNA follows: TGTGCCAGCAGCTTAAGCCCGTTGGGGGGAGGGAGCTCCTACAATGAGCAGTTCTTC. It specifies CASSLSPLGGGSSYNEQFF.

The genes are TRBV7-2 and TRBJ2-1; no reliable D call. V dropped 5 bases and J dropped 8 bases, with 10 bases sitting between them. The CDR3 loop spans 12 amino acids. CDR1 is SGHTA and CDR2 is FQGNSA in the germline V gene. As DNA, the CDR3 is TGTGCCAGCAGCCAAGGGTTCGATGAGCAGTTCTTC. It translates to CASSQGFDEQFF.

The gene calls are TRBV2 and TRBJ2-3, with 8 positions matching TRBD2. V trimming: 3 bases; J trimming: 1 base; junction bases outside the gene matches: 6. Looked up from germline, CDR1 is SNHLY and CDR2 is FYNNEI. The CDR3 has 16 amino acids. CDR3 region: CASSDGAGDGTDTQYF. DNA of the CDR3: TGTGCCAGCAGTGATGGAGCGGGAGACGGCACAGATACGCAGTATTTT.

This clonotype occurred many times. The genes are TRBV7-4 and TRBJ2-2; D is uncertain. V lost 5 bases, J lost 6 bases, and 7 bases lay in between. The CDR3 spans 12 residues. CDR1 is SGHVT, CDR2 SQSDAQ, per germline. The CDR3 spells CASSLRSGELFF. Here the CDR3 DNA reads TGTGCCAGCAGCCTAAGGTCCGGGGAGCTGTTTTTT.

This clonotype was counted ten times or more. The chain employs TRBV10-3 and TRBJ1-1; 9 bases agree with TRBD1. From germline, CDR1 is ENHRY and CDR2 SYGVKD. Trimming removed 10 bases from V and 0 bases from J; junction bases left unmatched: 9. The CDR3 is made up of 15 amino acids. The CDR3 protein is CASGGTGWLNTEAFF. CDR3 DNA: TGTGCCAGCGGTGGGACAGGGTGGTTGAACACTGAAGCTTTCTTT.

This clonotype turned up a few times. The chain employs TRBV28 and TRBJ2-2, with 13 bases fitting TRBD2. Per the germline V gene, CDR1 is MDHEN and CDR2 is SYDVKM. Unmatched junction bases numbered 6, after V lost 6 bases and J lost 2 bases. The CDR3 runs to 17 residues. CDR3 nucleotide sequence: TGTGCCAGCAGCGCAGGGACTAGCGGGGTAAACACCGGGGAGCTGTTTTTT. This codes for CASSAGTSGVNTGELFF.

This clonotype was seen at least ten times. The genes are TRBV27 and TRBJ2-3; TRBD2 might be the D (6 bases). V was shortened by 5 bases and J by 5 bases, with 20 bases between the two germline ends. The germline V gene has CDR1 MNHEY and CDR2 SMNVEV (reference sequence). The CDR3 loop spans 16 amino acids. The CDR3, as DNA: TGTGCCAGCAGTCCCGCCGGATCCAGGAGGGGAGATACGCAGTATTTT. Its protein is CASSPAGSRRGDTQYF.

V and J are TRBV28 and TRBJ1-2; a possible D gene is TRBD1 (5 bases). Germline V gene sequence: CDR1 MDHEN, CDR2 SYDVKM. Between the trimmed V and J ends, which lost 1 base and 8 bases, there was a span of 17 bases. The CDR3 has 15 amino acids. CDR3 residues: CASSLSGSLGRGYTF. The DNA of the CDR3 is TGTGCCAGCAGTTTATCTGGCAGCTTGGGGCGAGGCTACACCTTC.

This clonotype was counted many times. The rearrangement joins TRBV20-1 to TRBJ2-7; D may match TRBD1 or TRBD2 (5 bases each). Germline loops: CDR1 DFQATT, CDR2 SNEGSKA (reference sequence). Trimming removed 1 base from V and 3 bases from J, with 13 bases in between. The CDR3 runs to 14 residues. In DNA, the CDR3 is TGCAGTGCTAGAGGTGGGACCTTTCACTACGAGCAGTACTTC. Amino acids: CSARGGTFHYEQYF.

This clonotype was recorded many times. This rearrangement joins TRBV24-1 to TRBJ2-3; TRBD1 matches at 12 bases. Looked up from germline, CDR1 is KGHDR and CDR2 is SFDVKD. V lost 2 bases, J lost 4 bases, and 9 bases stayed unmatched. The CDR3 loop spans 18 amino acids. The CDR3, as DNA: TGTGCCACCAGTGATTCGATTACCGGGACAGGGGGCGCAGATACGCAGTATTTT. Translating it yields CATSDSITGTGGADTQYF.

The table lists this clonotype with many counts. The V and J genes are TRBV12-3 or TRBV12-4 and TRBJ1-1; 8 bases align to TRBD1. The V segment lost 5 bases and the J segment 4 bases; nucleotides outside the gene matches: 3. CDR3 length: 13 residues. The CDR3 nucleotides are TGTGCCAGCAGTCGTGACAGGGGCACTGAAGCTTTCTTT. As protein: CASSRDRGTEAFF.

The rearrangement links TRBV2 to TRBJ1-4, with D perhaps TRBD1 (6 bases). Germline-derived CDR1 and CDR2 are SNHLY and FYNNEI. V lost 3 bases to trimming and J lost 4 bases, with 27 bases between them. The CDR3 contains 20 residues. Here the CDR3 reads CASSDPFVPTGKGDNEKLFF. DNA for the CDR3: TGTGCCAGCAGTGATCCCTTCGTCCCCACAGGGAAGGGGGATAATGAAAAACTGTTTTTT.

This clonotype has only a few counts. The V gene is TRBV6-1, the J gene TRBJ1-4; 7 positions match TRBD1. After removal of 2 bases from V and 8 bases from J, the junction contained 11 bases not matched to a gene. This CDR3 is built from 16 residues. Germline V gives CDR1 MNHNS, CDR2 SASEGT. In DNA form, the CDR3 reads TGTGCCAGCAGTGAATGGGAAGGGACAGTGGAAGAAAAACTGTTTTTT. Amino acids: CASSEWEGTVEEKLFF.

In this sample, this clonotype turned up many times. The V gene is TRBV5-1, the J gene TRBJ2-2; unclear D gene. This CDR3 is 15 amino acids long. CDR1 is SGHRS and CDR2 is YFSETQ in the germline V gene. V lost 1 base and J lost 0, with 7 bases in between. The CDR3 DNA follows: TGCGCCAGCAGCTTGTCTAGAACGAACACCGGGGAGCTGTTTTTT. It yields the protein CASSLSRTNTGELFF.